This T cell receptor beta chain appears in the sequencing data of a study of molecular identifiers for immune sequencing clone quantification. V trimming: 6 bases; J trimming: 2 bases; junction bases outside the gene matches: 3. The germline V gene has CDR1 DFQATT and CDR2 SNEGSKA (reference sequence). This CDR3 comprises 13 residues. Study conclusions and caveats: Clones above 20 RNA copies contained over 98% of effector molecules but under 1% of naive ones.

TCRdb itself ran the PCR reads through MiXCR, one entry per CDR3 protein. The sample records just under 650,000 distinct CDR3 sequences, around 20% being singletons. RNA fractions of 10%, 30% or 50% and about 18,000 to 1,000,000 sorted cells were the source of naive CD8 libraries. Naive CD8 T cells, phenotype CD8+CD4-CCR7+CD45RA+, were sorted. In its sample, this clonotype was seen many times. Its antigen is still unknown. This clonotype was obtained from a human donor in good health. Some libraries in this study had Jurkat cell RNA spiked in. This chain connects TRBV20-1 to TRBJ2-2, with TRBD1 identical over 7 bases. Sequencing was carried out using naive CD8+ T cells from blood, with Jurkat cell RNA spiked in. Subset reported: FACS-sorted CD8+CD4-CCR7+CD45RA+ naive T cells. The CDR3 DNA is TGCAGTGCCCGGGACAGAAACACCGGGGAGCTGTTTTTT. This encodes CSARDRNTGELFF.